This TCR beta chain was obtained from a study of tumor-infiltrating lymphocytes in primary liver carcinoma. Broader study findings: Paired tumor-adjacent and tumor-blood samples overlapped less than tumor region pairs did. Tumor specimens were characterized by a significantly higher top-250-clone fraction than blood (p = 0.039).

This CDR3 spans 16 amino acids. V was clipped by 0 bases and J by 10 bases; unmatched bases: 10. Germline lookup yields CDR1 SGHAT and CDR2 FQNNGV. Constant-region priming of approximately 0.55 ug total RNA yielded TCR beta cDNA. What produced the TCR beta libraries was three nested multiplex PCR rounds using slightly modified ARM-PCR. A C-beta reverse primer was combined with TRBV1-TRBV30 forward primers in the first two PCR rounds, and each round had 9 to 10 cycles. TCRdb processed the multiplex PCR reads anew with MiXCR; each CDR3 protein has one entry. The sample consists of 85,000 to 100,000 distinct CDR3 sequences, roughly 70% of them appearing once. This clonotype was seen a single time. No antigen is known for it. The study co-extracted DNA and RNA from approximately 20-30 mg of unsorted bulk tissue.

This receptor was obtained from a middle-aged man with primary liver carcinoma and hepatitis B virus infection. The chain employs TRBV11-2 and TRBJ2-1, with 9 bases lining up with TRBD2. The sample taken for sequencing was tumor-adjacent normal liver tissue. In nucleotides, the CDR3 is TGTGCCAGCAGCTTAGAGGGATTAGCGGGAGCGGGGGAGCAGTTCTTC. It yields the protein CASSLEGLAGAGEQFF.